This T cell receptor beta chain was recorded in a study of OX40 agonist ivuxolimab in advanced cancers. Study background: Patients' therapy was ivuxolimab, an antibody that acts as an agonist of OX40 (CD134). Study findings and constraints: It was also the case that some nonresponders had low normalized T-cell clonal expansion. Individuals who were partial responders at 0.1-3.0 mg/kg had clonal expansion that ranked among the lowest.

The V end was cut by 0 bases, the J end by 4 bases, with 9 bases between. CDR1 is SEHNR and CDR2 is FQNEAQ in the germline V gene (reference sequence). The CDR3 contains 14 residues. As concerns this clone: Its antigen remains unidentified.

Sequenced by immunoSEQ multiplex PCR; TCRdb stores in-frame clones only, minus some. Among some 50,000 clones listed, approximately 87% were seen once. The origin of this receptor is an adult with an advanced solid tumor such as melanoma, head and neck, liver or kidney cancer. The chain is built from TRBV7-9 and TRBJ1-2; maybe TRBD1 (5 bases). The sample in question was CD4+ or CD8+ T cells sorted from blood, obtained in a trial of the OX40 agonist ivuxolimab. CDR3 protein: CASSLARASYGYTF. The CDR3 coding sequence is TGTGCCAGCAGCTTAGCCAGGGCCTCCTATGGCTACACCTTC.